This passage covers 17 T cell receptor beta chains from one sample sequenced in a study of cytomegalovirus exposure and HLA in healthy donors. The PCR contained 60 Vbeta and 13 Jbeta primers. Profiled with immunoSEQ multiplex PCR; TCRdb holds only in-frame clones, not every one. The sample lists 140,000 or so clones, 80% to 90% occurring once. The material sequenced was PBMCs. These receptors were collected from a woman between 40 and 55 years old in good health and CMV-seropositive.

The CDR3 region has the DNA TGTGCCAGCAGCCAACCGGGACAGGGCTTGGCGAATGAGCAGTTCTTC. This gives the protein CASSQPGQGLANEQFF. The V and J genes are TRBV4-2 and TRBJ2-1; TRBD1 agrees at 9 bases. Germline CDR1 reads LGHNA; CDR2 reads YNFKEQ. Unmatched junction bases numbered 9, after V lost 2 bases and J lost 7 bases. The CDR3 loop spans 16 amino acids.

The CDR3 protein is CASSQSRGSSTIYF. The CDR3 DNA reads as TGTGCCAGCAGCCAATCGCGGGGAAGTTCGACCATATATTTT. This chain links TRBV16 with TRBJ1-3, with no clear D. The CDR3 sequence is 14 residues long. V lost 0 bases and J 10 bases, leaving 13 bases between the germline ends. Germline V gives CDR1 KGHSY, CDR2 FQNENV. The full variable domain, completed using reference TRBV16 and TRBJ1-3, is GEEVAQTPKHLVRGEGQKAKLYCAPIKGHSYVFWYQQVLKNEFKFLISFQNENVFDETGMPKERFSAKCLPNSPCSLEIQATKLEDSAVYFCASSQSRGSSTIYFGEGSWLTVV.

This chain connects TRBV6-5 to TRBJ2-2, with 8 positions matching TRBD1. Germline V gene lookup returns CDR1 MNHEY and CDR2 SVGAGI. V trimming: 2 bases; J trimming: 6 bases; junction bases outside the gene matches: 8. This CDR3 has 16 residues. This chain's CDR3 is CASSYLQGVSAGELFF. The CDR3 coding sequence is TGTGCCAGCAGTTACCTACAGGGGGTCTCTGCCGGGGAGCTGTTTTTT.

The chain carries TRBV30 and TRBJ2-2; possible D gene TRBD2, 5 bases. This CDR3 is built from 16 residues. From germline, CDR1 is GTSNPN and CDR2 SVGIG (reference sequence). The ends were cut back, 2 bases at V and 5 bases at J, with 18 bases in the middle. This CDR3 reads CAWSQRAGGVTGELFF. CDR3 coding DNA: TGTGCCTGGAGTCAAAGGGCGGGCGGAGTAACCGGGGAGCTGTTTTTT.

The rearrangement joins TRBV18 to TRBJ2-5, with 9 bases that match TRBD2. Germline loops: CDR1 KGHSH, CDR2 LQKENI. Trimming at V came to 3 bases and at J to 5 bases, leaving 13 bases not matched to a gene. This CDR3 has 17 residues. The CDR3 DNA reads TGTGCCAGCTCACCGAGGGGCCAGCGGGAGGTCGGGGAGACCCAGTACTTC. It encodes CASSPRGQREVGETQYF.

V usage is TRBV10-3 and J usage is TRBJ2-2; TRBD1 aligns across 8 bases. Germline trimming cut 7 bases from V and 4 bases from J; bases unmatched to any gene: 11. Germline loops: CDR1 ENHRY, CDR2 SYGVKD. The CDR3 runs to 16 residues. The DNA for the CDR3 is TGTGCCATCAAAGGGGACGGGACAGGTCCCACCGGGGAGCTGTTTTTT. Protein sequence: CAIKGDGTGPTGELFF.

The CDR3 sequence: CASSVGGATNEKLFF. CDR3 DNA: TGTGCCAGCAGCGTAGGGGGGGCAACTAATGAAAAACTGTTTTTT. The chain couples TRBV9 to TRBJ1-4, with D possibly being TRBD1 (5 bases). With 0 bases removed from V and 0 bases from J, the gap between germline ends came to 6 bases. Germline loops: CDR1 SGDLS, CDR2 YYNGEE. This CDR3 comprises 15 residues.

This clone was observed a few times. The chain couples TRBV7-9 to TRBJ1-3, with D perhaps matching TRBD1 (6 bases). Looked up from germline, CDR1 is SEHNR and CDR2 is FQNEAQ (reference sequence). The V end lost 1 base, the J end lost 0 bases, and 7 bases lay between the germline ends. The CDR3 consists of 15 residues. CDR3 coding DNA: TGTGCCAGCAGCTTAGTGGGGGCCTCTGGAAACACCATATATTTT. Translated: CASSLVGASGNTIYF.

The chain carries TRBV5-1 and TRBJ2-7, with 13 nucleotides matching TRBD2. This CDR3 comprises 17 residues. Germline values: CDR1 SGHRS, CDR2 YFSETQ. Losses at the gene ends were 0 bases for V and 4 bases for J; bases not matched to a gene: 7. Here the CDR3 reads CASSLEGRLAGGYEQYF. In DNA form, the CDR3 reads TGCGCCAGCAGCTTGGAGGGTCGACTAGCGGGAGGATACGAGCAGTACTTC.

This clone turned up a few times. This rearrangement joins TRBV7-7 to TRBJ2-5; TRBD2 agrees at 9 bases. In germline, CDR1 is SSHAT, CDR2 FNYEAQ (reference sequence). After removal of 5 bases from V and 2 bases from J, the junction contained 12 bases not matched to a gene. The CDR3 length is 17 residues. CDR3 sequence (DNA): TGTGCCAGCAGCCAAGGTCGTAGCGGGAGAAATCAAGAGACCCAGTACTTC. Amino acids: CASSQGRSGRNQETQYF.

The chain has TRBV6-6 and TRBJ2-2; tentatively, D is TRBD1 (5 bases). The CDR3 contains 14 residues. Looked up from germline, CDR1 is MNHNY and CDR2 is SVGAGI (reference sequence). The V end was cut by 5 bases, the J end by 7 bases, with 14 bases between. The CDR3, as DNA: TGTGCCAGCAGTCCCCGCAGGGAAGACGGGGAGCTGTTTTTT. Its protein product is CASSPRREDGELFF.

V and J are TRBV10-3 and TRBJ1-4; perhaps TRBD1 as D (6 bases). V was pared by 4 bases and J by 0 bases, with 12 bases between. The CDR3 totals 16 residues. Germline V lookup: CDR1 ENHRY, CDR2 SYGVKD. The CDR3 spells CAISVGAGATNEKLFF. CDR3 nucleotides: TGTGCCATCAGTGTAGGGGCAGGGGCAACTAATGAAAAACTGTTTTTT.

This sequence joins TRBV6-5 and TRBJ2-3, with 10 bases identical to TRBD2. From germline, CDR1 is MNHEY and CDR2 SVGAGI. The CDR3 has 16 residues. The trim removed 0 bases at V and 5 bases at J, leaving 5 bases unmatched. This CDR3 reads CASSYSASGSKDTQYF. The DNA for the CDR3 is TGTGCCAGCAGTTACTCAGCTAGCGGGAGTAAAGATACGCAGTATTTT.

V usage is TRBV4-1 and J usage is TRBJ2-3, with 7 bases fitting TRBD2. The CDR3 loop spans 16 amino acids. Germline trimming cut 1 base from V and 2 bases from J; bases unmatched to any gene: 6. Per germline, CDR1 MGHRA and CDR2 YSYEKL. The CDR3 reads CASSQVPAGTTDTQYF. The DNA for the CDR3 is TGCGCCAGCAGCCAAGTCCCAGCGGGGACCACAGATACGCAGTATTTT.

V usage is TRBV5-4 and J usage is TRBJ2-1; 13 bases fit TRBD2. Losses at the gene ends were 1 base for V and 7 bases for J; bases not matched to a gene: 8. This CDR3 comprises 17 residues. CDR1 is SGHNT, CDR2 YYREEE, per germline (reference sequence). The CDR3 sequence: CASSLTSGRAISNEQFF. The CDR3 DNA reads as TGTGCCAGCAGCTTGACTAGCGGGAGGGCCATCTCAAATGAGCAGTTCTTC.

This clone was found once. This sequence joins TRBV5-6 and TRBJ2-2; TRBD2 matches at 8 bases. The CDR3 extends over 15 amino acids. Trimming at V came to 0 bases and at J to 4 bases, leaving 2 bases not matched to a gene. The germline gives CDR1 SGHDT, CDR2 YYEEEE. This CDR3 is CASSLGAGGTGELFF. CDR3 sequence (DNA): TGTGCCAGCAGCTTGGGGGCGGGAGGCACCGGGGAGCTGTTTTTT.

This clone has more than one count but fewer than ten. This chain joins TRBV15 and TRBJ1-1; 7 bases align to TRBD1. The CDR3 contains 16 residues. Germline V CDR1 and CDR2: LNHNV, YYDKDF (reference sequence). Trimming cost V 1 base and J 1 base; bases outside gene matches: 6. The chain's CDR3 is CATSRAIGTANTEAFF. DNA of the CDR3: TGTGCCACCAGCAGAGCAATCGGGACAGCGAACACTGAAGCTTTCTTT.